The 23 T cell receptor beta chains in this list originate from one sample, sequenced in a study of a mutant IDH1 vaccine in newly diagnosed glioma. No antigen has been assigned to these receptors. Time point reported: week 5, during vaccination. Every vaccine dose comprised 300 ug of mutant IDH1 20-mer peptide plus topical imiquimod. Measured with immunoSEQ multiplex PCR; TCRdb has only the in-frame clones, and not every one. The sample holds about 36,000 clones; about four fifths are singletons and the top ten take around an eighth. The sample was PBMCs, taken from a glioma patient whose treatment included an IDH1 peptide vaccine. Receptors originate from a man aged 50-60 years with glioma.

This clone was detected a few times. The rearrangement joins TRBV5-1 to TRBJ1-1, with D unresolved. The length of the CDR3 is 14 residues. The V end was cut by 0 bases, the J end by 7 bases, with 13 bases between. Germline assignment: CDR1 SGHRS and CDR2 YFSETQ. The CDR3 region is CASSLDGQSVEAFF. CDR3 bases: TGCGCCAGCAGCTTGGACGGTCAGTCGGTTGAAGCTTTCTTT.

The chain joins TRBV2 to TRBJ2-6; no definite D call. CDR1 SNHLY and CDR2 FYNNEI come from the germline V gene. CDR3 length equals 13 residues. Deletions cut 8 bases from V and 0 bases from J, with 5 bases between. The CDR3 region has the DNA TGTGCCAGCGTCTCCTCTGGGGCCAACGTCCTGACTTTC. Translating it yields CASVSSGANVLTF.

This chain joins TRBV6-5 and TRBJ2-7; the match to TRBD2 covers 10 bases. Germline V gene sequence: CDR1 MNHEY, CDR2 SVGAGI. The trim removed 6 bases at V and 2 bases at J, leaving 1 base unmatched. The CDR3 is made up of 13 amino acids. In DNA form, the CDR3 reads TGTGCCAGCAGGGGACTAGCGACCTACGAGCAGTACTTC. This translates into CASRGLATYEQYF.

The J gene is TRBJ2-7, the V gene TRBV19; D is perhaps TRBD2 (5 bases). Germline assignment: CDR1 LNHDA and CDR2 SQIVND (reference sequence). The CDR3 length is 14 residues. Trimming took off 8 bases at V and 3 bases at J, with 17 bases between the two ends. CDR3 sequence: CASRGIGGDYEQYF. CDR3 nucleotide sequence: TGTGCCAGTCGAGGGATAGGCGGAGACTACGAGCAGTACTTC.

This chain links TRBV9 with TRBJ1-6; unclear D gene. Trimming removed 7 bases at V and 0 bases at J, with 11 bases between. Germline lookup yields CDR1 SGDLS and CDR2 YYNGEE. The CDR3 has 15 amino acids. CDR3 residues: CASGPQSSYNSPLHF. The CDR3 bases are TGTGCCAGCGGGCCCCAGAGCTCCTATAATTCACCCCTCCACTTT.

This clone has a single count. The CDR3 loop reads CASSLQRGDTQYF. Written as DNA, the CDR3 is TGTGCCAGCAGCCTACAGCGGGGAGATACGCAGTATTTT. The chain carries TRBV2 and TRBJ2-3; the match to TRBD2 covers 7 bases. This CDR3 has 13 residues. V dropped 6 bases and J dropped 5; count of bases not matched to a gene: 5. Germline values: CDR1 SNHLY, CDR2 FYNNEI. The full variable domain, rest sourced from reference TRBV2 and TRBJ2-3, is EPEVTQTPSHQVTQMGQEVILRCVPISNHLYFYWYRQILGQKVEFLVSFYNNEISEKSEIFDDQFSVERPDGSNFTLKIRSTKLEDSAMYFCASSLQRGDTQYFGPGTRLTVL.

The chain combines TRBV6-1 with TRBJ1-5; perhaps TRBD1 as D (6 bases). V lost 5 bases, J lost 1 base, and 12 bases lay in between. The CDR3 extends over 15 amino acids. Per germline, CDR1 MNHNS and CDR2 SASEGT. CDR3 amino acids: CASSSTGWSNQPQHF. For the CDR3, the DNA is TGTGCCAGCAGTTCTACAGGGTGGAGCAATCAGCCCCAGCATTTT.

The chain employs TRBV10-3 and TRBJ1-4; D is possibly TRBD1 (5 bases). Germline CDR1 ENHRY, CDR2 SYGVKD. The length of the CDR3 is 13 residues. V dropped 8 bases and J dropped 8 bases, with 15 bases sitting between them. Here the CDR3 reads CAIGGDTGEKLFF. DNA for the CDR3: TGTGCCATCGGAGGGGATACGGGGGAAAAACTGTTTTTT.

J is TRBJ2-7 and V is TRBV28; 9 bases map to TRBD2. V shed 4 bases and J 1 base; nucleotides not matched to a gene: 5. CDR3 size: 15 residues. Germline V gene sequence: CDR1 MDHEN, CDR2 SYDVKM. The CDR3 region has the DNA TGTGCCAGCAGTTCCCGACTAGCGGATTCCTACGAGCAGTACTTC. Protein sequence: CASSSRLADSYEQYF. Full variable domain (outside the CDR3, taken from reference TRBV28 and TRBJ2-7): DVKVTQSSRYLVKRTGEKVFLECVQDMDHENMFWYRQDPGLGLRLIYFSYDVKMKEKGDIPEGYSVSREKKERFSLILESASTNQTSMYLCASSSRLADSYEQYFGPGTRLTVT.

The CDR3 sequence: CASIQGSDRNQPQHF. DNA of the CDR3: TGTGCCAGTATCCAAGGGTCGGATCGCAATCAGCCCCAGCATTTT. The chain links TRBV19 to TRBJ1-5; D uncertain. Trimming took 7 bases from V and 2 from J, leaving 15 bases between them. Germline assignment: CDR1 LNHDA and CDR2 SQIVND (reference sequence). CDR3 length: 15 amino acids.

The chain combines TRBV5-5 with TRBJ2-7; 10 nucleotides agree with TRBD1. CDR1 and CDR2 (germline): SGHKS, YYEKEE (reference sequence). J gave up 4 bases and V 4 bases, and 5 bases lay outside the gene matches. This CDR3 region has 14 residues. CDR3 region: CASSPGDRGYEQYF. The CDR3 DNA sequence: TGTGCCAGCAGCCCGGGGGACAGGGGATACGAGCAGTACTTC. Combining the CDR3 with reference TRBV5-5 and TRBJ2-7 gives the whole variable domain DAGVTQSPTHLIKTRGQQVTLRCSPISGHKSVSWYQQVLGQGPQFIFQYYEKEERGRGNFPDRFSARQFPNYSSELNVNALLLGDSALYLCASSPGDRGYEQYFGPGTRLTVT.

The chain joins TRBV5-1 to TRBJ2-5; 9 nucleotides line up with TRBD2. V lost 4 bases and J lost 4; bases outside the gene matches: 14. The CDR3 runs 17 residues. The germline gives CDR1 SGHRS, CDR2 YFSETQ. CDR3 in DNA: TGCGCCAGCAGCGAAGGACTTGCGGGAGGGCCGGGAGAGACCCAGTACTTC. It is translated as CASSEGLAGGPGETQYF.

The rearrangement uses TRBV11-2 and TRBJ1-5; TRBD1 might be the D (6 bases). The V gene lost 5 bases and the J gene lost 6 bases, with 17 bases spanning the gap. The CDR3 spans 15 residues. Germline V gene sequence: CDR1 SGHAT, CDR2 FQNNGV. The DNA of the CDR3 is TGTGCCAGCAGCCTAGGTCCGGGGGCGGGTCAGCCCCAGCATTTT. Translation: CASSLGPGAGQPQHF. Looking up the rest from reference TRBV11-2 and TRBJ1-5 gives the full variable domain: EAGVAQSPRYKIIEKRQSVAFWCNPISGHATLYWYQQILGQGPKLLIQFQNNGVVDDSQLPKDRFSAERLKGVDSTLKIQPAKLEDSAVYLCASSLGPGAGQPQHFGDGTRLSIL.

The chain is built from TRBV7-2 and TRBJ1-3; D remains ambiguous. The germline V gene encodes CDR1 SGHTA and CDR2 FQGNSA. The CDR3 is 15 amino acids. The V and J ends lost 5 bases and 0 bases respectively, with 11 bases between them. The CDR3 bases are TGTGCCAGCAGCACAATACTAGTCTCTGGAAACACCATATATTTT. Translating gives CASSTILVSGNTIYF.

The chain combines TRBV7-9 with TRBJ2-7; 11 bases line up with TRBD2. The junction had 7 bases not matched to a gene; V was cut back by 2 bases and J by 4 bases. The CDR3 is 16 amino acids. Per germline, CDR1 SEHNR and CDR2 FQNEAQ (reference sequence). The CDR3 loop reads CASSLSTSGGTYEQYF. As DNA, the CDR3 is TGTGCCAGCAGCTTATCCACTAGCGGGGGAACGTACGAGCAGTACTTC.

The V call is TRBV5-1, the J call TRBJ2-1; 8 positions agree with TRBD2. J lost 6 bases, V lost 3 bases, and 8 bases had no gene match. This CDR3 contains 15 residues. CDR1 SGHRS and CDR2 YFSETQ come from the germline V gene. CDR3 amino acids: CASSSTLAGGNEQFF. The CDR3 DNA reads TGCGCCAGCAGCTCAACCCTCGCGGGGGGCAATGAGCAGTTCTTC.

The chain couples TRBV29-1 to TRBJ2-7; a possible D gene is TRBD2 (5 bases). V dropped 5 bases and J dropped 0 bases, with 11 bases sitting between them. Germline assignment: CDR1 SQVTM and CDR2 ANQGSEA. The CDR3 has 13 amino acids. DNA of the CDR3: TGCAGCGTTTCCGGGGTAGGCTCCTACGAGCAGTACTTC. Translated: CSVSGVGSYEQYF.

V and J are TRBV5-6 and TRBJ2-7; 8 bases match TRBD2. V lost 0 bases, J lost 6 bases, and 11 bases stayed unmatched. This CDR3 is built from 16 residues. Germline CDR1 SGHDT, CDR2 YYEEEE. The CDR3 protein is CASSLDVGRASFEQYF. The CDR3 DNA follows: TGTGCCAGCAGCTTGGATGTCGGGAGGGCCTCTTTCGAGCAGTACTTC.

The chain couples TRBV14 to TRBJ1-1; weak D call: TRBD1 (5 bases). CDR3 length: 14 amino acids. Trimming left V 7 bases short and J 2 bases short, with 14 bases between. The germline CDR1 and CDR2 sequences are SGHDN and FVKESK. CDR3 DNA: TGTGCCAGCACGAAGACTCGGGGCAACACTGAAGCTTTCTTT. This gives the protein CASTKTRGNTEAFF.

The V call is TRBV11-2, the J call TRBJ2-1; the D is unclear. Trimming took 4 bases from V and 6 from J, leaving 7 bases between them. Germline V gene lookup returns CDR1 SGHAT and CDR2 FQNNGV. The CDR3 length is 12 residues. The CDR3: CASSSDSNEQFF. Written as DNA, the CDR3 is TGTGCCAGCAGCTCCGACTCCAATGAGCAGTTCTTC.

The rearrangement joins TRBV19 to TRBJ2-3; D possibly uses TRBD1 or TRBD2 (5 bases each). The germline gives CDR1 LNHDA, CDR2 SQIVND (reference sequence). The CDR3 contains 12 residues. The CDR3: CAIGESTDTQYF. CDR3 DNA sequence: TGTGCAATAGGGGAGAGCACAGATACGCAGTATTTT.

The rearrangement links TRBV6-5 to TRBJ1-1, with TRBD1 matching over 8 bases. CDR1 MNHEY and CDR2 SVGAGI come from the germline V gene. J gave up 1 base and V 6 bases, and 4 bases lay outside the gene matches. This CDR3 has 14 amino acids. DNA of the CDR3: TGTGCCAGCAGATGGGGACAGGCGAACACTGAAGCTTTCTTT. Translating it yields CASRWGQANTEAFF.

This clone showed up just once. The chain links TRBV11-2 to TRBJ1-1; D is perhaps TRBD1 (6 bases). V was shortened by 5 bases and J by 5 bases, with 15 bases between the two germline ends. The CDR3 extends over 14 amino acids. Germline loops: CDR1 SGHAT, CDR2 FQNNGV. CDR3 residues: CASSLNRVRTEAFF. The DNA of the CDR3 is TGTGCCAGCAGCCTAAACAGGGTTAGGACTGAAGCTTTCTTT.